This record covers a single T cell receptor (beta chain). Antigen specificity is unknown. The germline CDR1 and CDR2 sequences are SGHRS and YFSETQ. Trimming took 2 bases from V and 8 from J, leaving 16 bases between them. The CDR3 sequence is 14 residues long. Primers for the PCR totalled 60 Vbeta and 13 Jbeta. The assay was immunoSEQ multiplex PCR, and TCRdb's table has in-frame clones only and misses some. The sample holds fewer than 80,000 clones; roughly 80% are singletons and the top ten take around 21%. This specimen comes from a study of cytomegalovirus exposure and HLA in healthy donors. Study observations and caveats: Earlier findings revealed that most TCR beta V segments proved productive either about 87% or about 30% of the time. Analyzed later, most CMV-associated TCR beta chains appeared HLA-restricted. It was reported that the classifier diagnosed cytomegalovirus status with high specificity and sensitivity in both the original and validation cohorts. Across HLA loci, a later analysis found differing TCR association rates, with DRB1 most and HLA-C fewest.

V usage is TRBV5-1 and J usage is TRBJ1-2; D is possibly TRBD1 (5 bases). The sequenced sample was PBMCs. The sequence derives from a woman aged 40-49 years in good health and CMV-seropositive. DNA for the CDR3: TGCGCCAGCAGCTTCCCGGGGCAGGGAGGAGGCTACACCTTC. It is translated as CASSFPGQGGGYTF. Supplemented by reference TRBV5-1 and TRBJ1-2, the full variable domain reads KAGVTQTPRYLIKTRGQQVTLSCSPISGHRSVSWYQQTPGQGLQFLFEYFSETQRNKGNFPGRFSGRQFSNSRSEMNVSTLELGDSALYLCASSFPGQGGGYTFGSGTRLTVV.